This note documents a single TCR beta chain sequence. Its antigen is unidentified. Germline and junction disagree at one end, which may indicate a read error. The data derive from a study of blood T cells in healthy people across ages. Study in general: Through template switching, about one barcoded beta molecule was captured per two T cells, as measured in model experiments. General study findings and limits: Diversity estimates drawn from one million T cells were deemed underestimates. Age brought a roughly linear fall in TCR beta diversity measured per million T cells.

A second PCR of about 7 to 11 cycles used a sample-barcoded 5' primer and a J-beta primer mix. Each of the cDNA molecules was tagged by a template-switch adaptor with 12 random nucleotides. TCRdb analysed the 5' RACE reads with MiXCR anew, one entry per CDR3 protein. The table lists about 1.4 million distinct CDR3 sequences, 55% to 75% of them singletons. The CDR3 contains 15 residues. The germline V gene encodes CDR1 LGHNA and CDR2 YSLEER. The sample consisted of blood. The rearrangement joins TRBV4-3 to TRBJ2-1; no definite D call. The TCR sequence derives from a man in his late teens or twenties in good health. This CDR3 is CASSQDPGSYNGQFF. DNA of the CDR3: TGCGCCAGCAGCCAAGATCCTGGGTCTTACAATGGGCAGTTCTTC.